This TCR beta chain was captured by sequencing in a study of blood T cell repertoires in COVID-19. Study summary: The United States, Italy and Spain were the sources of the acute and convalescent COVID-19 samples.

Participants' reported clinical history set cohort assignment. In this sample, this clone turned up once. From germline, CDR1 is SGHAT and CDR2 FQNNGV. The CDR3 is made up of 13 amino acids. The ends were cut back, 3 bases at V and 7 bases at J, with 10 bases in the middle. Profiled with immunoSEQ multiplex PCR; TCRdb holds only in-frame clones, not every one. Of 150,000 to 200,000 clones in the sample, about 80% were seen once. The V and J genes are TRBV11-2 and TRBJ2-1; possible D gene TRBD2, 5 bases. The receptor comes from a man aged 45-65 years who had recovered from COVID-19. The sequencing input was PBMCs or T cells enriched from blood (not recorded which). This CDR3 is CASSFSLENEQFF. For the CDR3, the DNA is TGTGCCAGCAGCTTCTCACTAGAAAATGAGCAGTTCTTC.